This T cell receptor beta chain was captured in a study of shared clonotypes between healthy human individuals. General observations from the study: Naive subsets generally exceeded memory subsets in estimated richness. In contrast to clonotypes shared by all four donors, non-shared clonotypes had lower generation probabilities. Incomplete sequencing of sorted subsets was indicated by rarefaction despite large depth.

The germline V gene encodes CDR1 MNHEY and CDR2 SVGAGI. This CDR3 has 15 residues. Trimming stripped 6 bases from V and 6 bases from J, with 20 bases between. Naive-designated CD8 cells lacked CD45RO, were positively enriched for CCR7, and omitted terminally differentiated effector memory CD45RA+ cells. TCRdb's table, derived via immunoSEQ multiplex PCR, lists solely in-frame clones and lacks some. This sample has about 2.2 million clones, with roughly 91% found just once. In the case of this clone: The antigen is not known.

Material for sequencing was naive CD8+ T cells from PBMCs. This receptor was identified in a man aged 18 to 30 in good health. Some clones in this sample may be carry-over from other donors' samples. The chain has TRBV6-5 and TRBJ1-2; D is perhaps TRBD1 (6 bases). The chain's CDR3 is CASSERVGGRHGYTF. The CDR3 DNA reads TGTGCCAGCAGCGAGAGGGTGGGGGGGCGGCATGGCTACACCTTC.